The T cell receptor (beta chain) described here comes from a study of technical replicates of blood from a few donors. The assay was immunoSEQ multiplex PCR, and TCRdb's table has in-frame clones only and misses some. This table holds roughly 56,000 clones, about 95% found once. About this clone: The sample holds other DNA sequences that translate to the same CDR3.

Trimming removed 3 bases at V and 4 bases at J, with 16 bases between. The CDR3 totals 15 residues. Germline-derived CDR1 and CDR2 are KGHSH and LQKENI. The specimen was PBMCs. The rearrangement links TRBV18 to TRBJ2-7; possible D gene TRBD1, 6 bases. The TCR was taken from a human donor in good health. Some clones in this sample may be carry-over from other donors' samples. The CDR3 sequence: CASSPPGQGFYEQYF. CDR3 nucleotide sequence: TGTGCCAGCTCACCTCCGGGGCAGGGGTTTTACGAGCAGTACTTC. The complete variable domain, with remaining parts taken from reference TRBV18 and TRBJ2-7, reads NAGVMQNPRHLVRRRGQEARLRCSPMKGHSHVYWYRQLPEEGLKFMVYLQKENIIDESGMPKERFSAEFPKEGPSILRIQQVVRGDSAAYFCASSPPGQGFYEQYFGPGTRLTVT.